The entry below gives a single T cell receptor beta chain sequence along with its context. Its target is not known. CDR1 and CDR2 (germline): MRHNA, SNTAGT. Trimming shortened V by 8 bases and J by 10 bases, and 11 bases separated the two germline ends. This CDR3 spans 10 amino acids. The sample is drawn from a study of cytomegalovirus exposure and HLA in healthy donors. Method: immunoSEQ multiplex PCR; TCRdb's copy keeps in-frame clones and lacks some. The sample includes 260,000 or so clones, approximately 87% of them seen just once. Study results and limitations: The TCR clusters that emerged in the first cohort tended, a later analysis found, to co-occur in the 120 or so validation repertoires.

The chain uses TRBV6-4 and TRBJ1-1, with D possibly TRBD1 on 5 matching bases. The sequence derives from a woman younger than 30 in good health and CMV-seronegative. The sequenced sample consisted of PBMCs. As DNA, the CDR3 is TGTGCCAGCGGGGCAGCTCCAGCTTTCTTT. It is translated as CASGAAPAFF.